This T cell receptor (beta chain) emerged from a study of shared clonotypes between healthy human individuals. About the research overall: The study enrolled a couple of women and three men aged 18 to 49.

In germline, CDR1 is SGHKS, CDR2 YYEKEE (reference sequence). With 4 bases removed from V and 7 bases from J, the gap between germline ends came to 17 bases. This CDR3 spans 14 amino acids. An even split of each subset's genomic DNA across several immunoSEQ plates was performed. Authors' analysis steps: As immunoSEQ supplied junction-only sequences (without quality scores), filtering differed. Using immunoSEQ multiplex PCR, the repertoire was profiled, and TCRdb retains in-frame clones only, with some absent. For V, J and clone size, that table is used; D and trimming come from the DNA. The sample includes 1.5 million to 1.9 million clones, 98% of them seen just once.

The J gene is TRBJ1-2, the V gene TRBV5-5; D gene unclear. The origin of this receptor is a man between 25 and 39 years old in good health. The material sequenced was naive CD4+ T cells sorted from blood. This sample's subset: CD45RA+ positively selected. The CDR3 nucleotides are TGTGCCAGCAGCCCCCGGTCGCTATACCTTGGCTACACCTTC. This sequence encodes CASSPRSLYLGYTF. The full variable domain, completed using reference TRBV5-5 and TRBJ1-2, is DAGVTQSPTHLIKTRGQQVTLRCSPISGHKSVSWYQQVLGQGPQFIFQYYEKEERGRGNFPDRFSARQFPNYSSELNVNALLLGDSALYLCASSPRSLYLGYTFGSGTRLTVV.